Listed below are T cell receptor beta chains from one sample, sequenced in a study of PD-1 blockade in classical Hodgkin lymphoma. The assay was immunoSEQ multiplex PCR, and TCRdb's table has in-frame clones only and misses some. The data hold fewer than 30,000 clones, with roughly four fifths observed a single time. Sample: peripheral blood mononuclear cells (PBMCs), taken before the second cycle of nivolumab. These TCRs come from a human donor with classical Hodgkin lymphoma. Both conserved end residues are part of each CDR3. A D gene is named only where the DNA matches it firmly. A clone size is listed for some rows: how often the clone was seen (once, few, many), or a class if it is expanded.

TRBV7-2	TRBJ1-2	-	-	CASSLIEYGYTF	TGTGCCAGCAGCTTAATAGAGTATGGCTACACCTTC
TRBV7-2	TRBJ2-7	-	-	CASSLPGPGSRQYF	TGTGCCAGCAGCTTACCTGGCCCGGGTTCGAGGCAGTACTTC
TRBV2	TRBJ2-5	TRBD2	-	CASSASGGAVKTQYF	TGTGCCAGCAGTGCTAGCGGGGGGGCCGTAAAGACCCAGTACTTC
TRBV10-3	TRBJ2-2	-	-	CAISESPHATGELFF	TGTGCCATCAGTGAGTCTCCCCATGCCACCGGGGAGCTGTTTTTT
TRBV28	TRBJ2-2	TRBD2	-	CASSLAGGRVGELFF	TGTGCCAGCAGTTTAGCGGGGGGCCGTGTCGGGGAGCTGTTTTTT
TRBV18	TRBJ1-6	-	once	CASSLRETNSPLHF	TGTGCCAGCTCACTCCGGGAAACTAATTCACCCCTCCACTTT
TRBV28	TRBJ1-2	-	-	CASRGLPGSYGYTF	TGTGCCAGCAGGGGACTTCCAGGATCCTATGGCTACACCTTC
TRBV7-2	TRBJ1-2	-	-	CASSPQTGGGYTF	TGTGCCAGCAGCCCCCAGACGGGGGGCGGCTACACCTTC
TRBV9	TRBJ1-3	-	medium-sized	CASSAEGAVGRSGNTIYF	TGTGCCAGCAGCGCGGAAGGGGCCGTCGGGCGCTCTGGAAACACCATATATTTT
TRBV15	TRBJ2-2	-	once	CATSDFSGELFF	TGTGCCACCAGCGACTTTTCCGGGGAGCTGTTTTTT